This T cell receptor (beta chain) was identified in a study of blood T cell repertoires in COVID-19. The wider study: PBMCs, B-cell-depleted T cells, or T cells were the source of the cDNA or gDNA that made up the material.

The CDR3 contains 16 residues. The germline CDR1 and CDR2 sequences are SGHRS and YFSETQ. Deletions cut 0 bases from V and 5 bases from J, with 12 bases between. Across about two dozen US areas, participants ranged in age from roughly 18 to 95 years. Authors' analysis steps: Scientists estimated how many nucleated cells there were by amplifying reference gene primers. Sequencing used immunoSEQ multiplex PCR; TCRdb keeps in-frame clones, though not all of them. Clone size and the V and J calls come from that table; the DNA yielded D and trimming. Of some 410,000 clones listed, roughly 90% are singletons.

Sequenced input: PBMCs or T cells enriched from blood (not recorded which). The chain joins TRBV5-1 to TRBJ1-6, with D unresolved. The clonotype was recovered from a woman in her 30s with acute COVID-19. CDR3 sequence reads: CASSLDLTLNNSPLHF. Written as DNA, the CDR3 is TGCGCCAGCAGCTTGGATTTGACATTGAATAATTCACCCCTCCACTTT.